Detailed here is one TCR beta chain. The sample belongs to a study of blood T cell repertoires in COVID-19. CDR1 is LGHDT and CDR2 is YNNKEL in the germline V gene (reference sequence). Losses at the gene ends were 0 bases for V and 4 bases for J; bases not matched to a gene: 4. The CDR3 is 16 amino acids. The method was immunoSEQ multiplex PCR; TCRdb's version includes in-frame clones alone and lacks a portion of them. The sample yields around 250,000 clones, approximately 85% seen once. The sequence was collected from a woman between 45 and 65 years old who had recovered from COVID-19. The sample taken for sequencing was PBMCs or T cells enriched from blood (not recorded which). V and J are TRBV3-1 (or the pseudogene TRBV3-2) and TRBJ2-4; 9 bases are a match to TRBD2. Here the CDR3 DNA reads TGTGCCAGCAGCCAAGAAATTACTAGCGGGAAAAACATTCAGTACTTC. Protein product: CASSQEITSGKNIQYF.